What follows are 4 T cell receptor beta chains derived from one specimen sequenced in a study of cytomegalovirus exposure and HLA in healthy donors (dated by TCRdb to 2017 to 2019). The receptor library was made with the immunoSEQ multiplex PCR assay. For the multiplex PCR, a mixture combining 60 forward primers for TCR Vbeta segments and 13 reverse primers for TCR Jbeta segments was used. The table was pulled from immuneACCESS by TCRdb, which kept in-frame rearrangements only. Such tables lose some clones; where checked, under half of the loss comes from unresolved V genes, and the rest has no known cause. This sample holds about 160,000 clones; 80% were observed only once. 4% to 5.5% of the sample lies in the top ten. Sequenced input: PBMCs. These receptors were obtained from a man aged 25-40 years in good health and CMV-seronegative.

This chain uses TRBV15 with TRBJ1-5; D gene uncertain. CDR3 length: 14 residues. V gave up 1 base and J gave up 4 bases, with 8 bases separating them. Per the germline V gene, CDR1 is LNHNV and CDR2 is YYDKDF (reference sequence). The chain's CDR3 is CATSRGRGNQPQHF. The CDR3 DNA reads TGTGCCACCAGCAGAGGCCGGGGTAATCAGCCCCAGCATTTT.

This chain joins TRBV6-1 and TRBJ1-2; 8 bases align to TRBD1. This CDR3 region has 12 residues. After removal of 8 bases from V and 5 bases from J, the junction contained 4 bases not matched to a gene. CDR1 and CDR2 (germline): MNHNS, SASEGT. The CDR3 DNA sequence: TGTGCCAGCGGGACAGGCCAATATGGCTACACCTTC. Encoded protein: CASGTGQYGYTF.

This chain joins TRBV28 and TRBJ1-1; 8 nucleotides agree with TRBD1. With V trimmed by 5 bases and J by 8 bases, 10 bases remained unmatched. This CDR3 is built from 14 residues. CDR1 and CDR2 from the germline V gene are MDHEN and SYDVKM. CDR3 sequence reads: CASSPFGQGDEAFF. In DNA form, the CDR3 reads TGTGCCAGCAGTCCTTTTGGACAGGGAGACGAAGCTTTCTTT.

This rearrangement joins TRBV5-5 to TRBJ1-1, with unresolved D. Trimming stripped 0 bases from V and 1 base from J, with 7 bases between. The V gene's germline CDR1 is SGHKS and CDR2 YYEKEE (reference sequence). The CDR3 contains 14 residues. CDR3 in DNA: TGTGCCAGCAGCTTGGGGGCATCGAACACTGAAGCTTTCTTT. Translated, it gives CASSLGASNTEAFF.